These T cell receptor beta chains were read from a single sample in a study of cytomegalovirus exposure and HLA in healthy donors. Generated by immunoSEQ multiplex PCR, the TCRdb table keeps only in-frame clones and is missing some. The data hold 150,000 to 200,000 clones, with more than 80% observed a single time. Material for sequencing was PBMCs. These receptors came from a man younger than 30 in good health and CMV-seropositive. The CDR3 runs from the conserved cysteine through the conserved F or W. Fields, in order: D gene, J gene, clone size, V gene, CDR3 DNA, CDR3 protein. The D gene is left open where the match is weak. Size is omitted from some rows. Given values are once, few, many or a class for expanded clones.

>.|TRBJ2-7|.|TRBV6-6
TGTGCCAGCAGTTACTCCCCTGAGCGGGTCTCCTACGAGCAGTACTTC
CASSYSPERVSYEQYF
>TRBD1|TRBJ1-4|.|TRBV2
TGTGCCAGCAGACCCGGGACAGGGAATGAAAAACTGTTTTTT
CASRPGTGNEKLFF
>.|TRBJ2-6|.|TRBV2
TGTGCCAGCAGCCCTTTCCTGGCAGGGGCCAACGTCCTGACTTTC
CASSPFLAGANVLTF
>.|TRBJ2-1|.|TRBV6-1
TGTGCCAGCAGTGGCAGGGCCTCCCAGCAGTTCTTC
CASSGRASQQFF
>TRBD2|TRBJ2-5|.|TRBV6-1
TGTGCCAGCGCGGGGGGCGGGAGGCCGGGGGAGACCCAGTACTTC
CASAGGGRPGETQYF
>.|TRBJ2-3|.|TRBV5-6
TGTGCCAGCAGCGCCGAGACAGCCACCAAAACAGATACGCAGTATTTT
CASSAETATKTDTQYF
>TRBD2|TRBJ2-3|.|TRBV6-6
TGTGCCAGCAGTCATAGCGGGGGGGGCACAGATACGCAGTATTTT
CASSHSGGGTDTQYF
>.|TRBJ2-5|.|TRBV21-1
TGTGCCAGCAGCAAAGGGTGGTTCGTGTTGGCTGAATCGTACCAAGAGACCCAGTACTTC
CASSKGWFVLAESYQETQYF
>.|TRBJ2-7|.|TRBV6-6
TGTGCCAGCAGTTCGGGGAGAGAATACGAGCAGTACTTC
CASSSGREYEQYF
>.|TRBJ2-2|.|TRBV30
TGTGCCTGGAGTGTGTCATACACCGGGGAGCTGTTTTTT
CAWSVSYTGELFF
>TRBD1|TRBJ2-1|.|TRBV6-1
TGTGCCAGCAGTGAGGACAGGGGGGTTGATGAGCAGTTCTTC
CASSEDRGVDEQFF
>TRBD1|TRBJ1-5|.|TRBV6-1
TGTGCCAGCAGTGGAGGGACAGATAGCAATCAGCCCCAGCATTTT
CASSGGTDSNQPQHF
>TRBD1|TRBJ1-5|.|TRBV2
TGTGCCAGCACCTCCTACGGGACAGGGAATGTTAGCAATCAGCCCCAGCATTTT
CASTSYGTGNVSNQPQHF
>TRBD1|TRBJ1-2|.|TRBV30
TGTGCCTGGTTGACAGGGGATGGCTACACCTTC
CAWLTGDGYTF
>TRBD1|TRBJ1-1|.|TRBV2
TGTGCCAGCAGTGAGTCCCTGCCAGGGGGGAACACTGAAGCTTTCTTT
CASSESLPGGNTEAFF
>.|TRBJ2-7|.|TRBV4-3
TGCGCCAGCAGCCCGGGGAGAGGGAGGTACGAGCAGTACTTC
CASSPGRGRYEQYF
>TRBD1|TRBJ2-1|.|TRBV14
TGTGCCAGCAGCCCCCGGTCGACAGGGCTGAGGGGCAATGAGCAGTTCTTC
CASSPRSTGLRGNEQFF
>.|TRBJ1-1|once|TRBV19
TGTGCCAGTAGTATAGGGCACAAGAACACTGAAGCTTTCTTT
CASSIGHKNTEAFF
>TRBD1|TRBJ2-7|.|TRBV7-2
TGTGCCAGCAGCTATACAGGGGGCTCTGGCTCCTACGAGCAGTACTTC
CASSYTGGSGSYEQYF
>TRBD2|TRBJ2-5|once|TRBV7-3
TGTGCCAGCAGCTTAGCGAACGGGGCTAGCGGGAGGAGGGGGGCCCAAGAGACCCAGTACTTC
CASSLANGASGRRGAQETQYF
>.|TRBJ1-2|.|TRBV7-6
TGTGCCAGCAGCCGATTAATGGGGGGGGGCTATGGCTACACCTTC
CASSRLMGGGYGYTF
>TRBD2|TRBJ2-7|few|TRBV7-2
TGTGCCAGCAGCTTAACGGGAGGGGCGCGATACGAGCAGTACTTC
CASSLTGGARYEQYF
>.|TRBJ2-7|.|TRBV6-5
TGTGCCACCACCCAGGGGGGCTTCGGCTACGAGCAGTACTTC
CATTQGGFGYEQYF
>.|TRBJ2-6|.|TRBV7-8
TGTGCCAGCAGTCATAAGGACCTATTCGGGGTATCTGGGGCCAACGTCCTGACTTTC
CASSHKDLFGVSGANVLTF
>.|TRBJ1-5|.|TRBV28
TGTGCCAGCAGTCGGACGGGGAATAGCAATCAGCCCCAGCATTTT
CASSRTGNSNQPQHF
>TRBD2|TRBJ2-7|.|TRBV27
TGTGCCAGACTCCTCTCTAGCGGAAGCTCCTACGAGCAGTACTTC
CARLLSSGSSYEQYF